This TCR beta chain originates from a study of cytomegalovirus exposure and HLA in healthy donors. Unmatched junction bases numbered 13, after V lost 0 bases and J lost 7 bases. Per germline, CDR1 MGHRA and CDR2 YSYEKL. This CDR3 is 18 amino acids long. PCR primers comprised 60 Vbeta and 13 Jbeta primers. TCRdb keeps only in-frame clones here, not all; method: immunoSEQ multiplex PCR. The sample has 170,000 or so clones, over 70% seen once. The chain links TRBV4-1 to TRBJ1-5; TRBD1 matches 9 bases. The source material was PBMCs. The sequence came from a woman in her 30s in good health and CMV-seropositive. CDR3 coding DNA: TGCGCCAGCAGCCAAGAAGGCGGGACAGGGTCCGCCGGGCAGCCCCAGCATTTT. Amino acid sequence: CASSQEGGTGSAGQPQHF.